The entry below describes one TCR beta chain. Its antigen remains unknown. This entry comes from a study of CD8+ T cells in alopecia areata. Germline V gene data show CDR1 as MGHDK and CDR2 as SYGVNS. The length of the CDR3 is 13 residues. V was pared by 4 bases and J by 2 bases, with 9 bases between. Study-level results: When scalp samples are sequenced, resident alphabeta T cells of normal skin are also captured. Although TCR sharing was seen in mice, sharing across patients was less clear, possibly for HLA-related reasons.

The treatment: oral pan-JAK inhibitor, 5-10 mg twice daily. The investigators collected lesional scalp punch biopsies and peripheral blood from alopecia areata patients. Following RNA extraction, reverse transcription yielded cDNA that acted as the sequencing template. TCRdb's table, derived via immunoSEQ multiplex PCR, lists solely in-frame clones and lacks some. Among about 180,000 clones listed, 53% were seen once. The sample here was CD8+ T cells sorted from blood, taken at week 24, from a patient treated with tofacitinib. The sequence derives from a human donor with alopecia areata. The chain has TRBV25-1 and TRBJ2-7; the D gene is possibly TRBD1 (6 bases). In DNA form, the CDR3 reads TGTGCCAGCAGTGCTACAGGGACCTACGAGCAGTACTTC. Translating it yields CASSATGTYEQYF.